The present T cell receptor (beta chain) was sequenced within a study of blood T cells in healthy people across ages. There are 17 residues in the CDR3. Trimming stripped 0 bases from V and 2 bases from J, with 11 bases between. CDR1 and CDR2 (germline): MNHEY, SVGAGI. For the second PCR, which ran for about 7 to 11 cycles, a sample-barcoded 5' primer and a J-beta primer mix were used. From the 5' RACE reads, TCRdb called clonotypes with MiXCR, one entry per CDR3 protein. Altogether 1,500,000 or so distinct CDR3 sequences are present, approximately 43% being singletons, with the ten largest covering about 4%.

This sequence originates from a woman aged 18-29 years in good health. V gene TRBV6-5 combines with J gene TRBJ2-6; TRBD2 is a possible D gene (5 bases). Source material: blood. CDR3: CASSYSNWRAGANVLTF. The CDR3 DNA reads as TGTGCCAGCAGTTACTCGAATTGGCGGGCTGGGGCCAACGTCCTGACTTTC.